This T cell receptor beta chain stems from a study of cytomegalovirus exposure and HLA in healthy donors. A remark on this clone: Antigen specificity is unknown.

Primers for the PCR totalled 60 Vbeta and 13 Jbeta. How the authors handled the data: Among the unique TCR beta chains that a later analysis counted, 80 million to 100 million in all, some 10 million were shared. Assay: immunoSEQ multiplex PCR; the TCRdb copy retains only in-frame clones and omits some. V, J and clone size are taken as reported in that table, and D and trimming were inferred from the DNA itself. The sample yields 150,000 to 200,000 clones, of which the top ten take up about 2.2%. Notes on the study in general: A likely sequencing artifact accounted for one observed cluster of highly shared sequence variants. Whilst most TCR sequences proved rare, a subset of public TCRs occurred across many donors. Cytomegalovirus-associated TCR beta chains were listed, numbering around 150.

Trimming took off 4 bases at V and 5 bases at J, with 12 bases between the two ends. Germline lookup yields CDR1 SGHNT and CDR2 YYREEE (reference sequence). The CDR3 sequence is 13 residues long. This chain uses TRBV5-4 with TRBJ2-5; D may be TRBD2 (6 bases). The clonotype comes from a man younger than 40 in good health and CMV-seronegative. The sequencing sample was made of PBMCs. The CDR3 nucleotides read TGTGCCAGCAGCCAGACTAGTGTGGAGACCCAGTACTTC. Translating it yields CASSQTSVETQYF.